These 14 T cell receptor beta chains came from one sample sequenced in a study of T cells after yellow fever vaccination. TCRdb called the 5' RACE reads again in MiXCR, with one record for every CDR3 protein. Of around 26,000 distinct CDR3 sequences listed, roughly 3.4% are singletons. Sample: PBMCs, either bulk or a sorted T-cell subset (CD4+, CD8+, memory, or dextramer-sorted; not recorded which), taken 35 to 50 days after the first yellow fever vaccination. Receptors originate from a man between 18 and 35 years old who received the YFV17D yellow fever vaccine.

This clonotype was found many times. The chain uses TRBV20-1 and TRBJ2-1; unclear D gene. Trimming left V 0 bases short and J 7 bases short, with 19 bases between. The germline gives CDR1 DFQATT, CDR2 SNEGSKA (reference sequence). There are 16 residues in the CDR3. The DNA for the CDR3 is TGCAGTGCTAGAGATGTGCGTCTCAGCGTTTCGAATGAGCAGTTCTTC. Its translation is CSARDVRLSVSNEQFF.

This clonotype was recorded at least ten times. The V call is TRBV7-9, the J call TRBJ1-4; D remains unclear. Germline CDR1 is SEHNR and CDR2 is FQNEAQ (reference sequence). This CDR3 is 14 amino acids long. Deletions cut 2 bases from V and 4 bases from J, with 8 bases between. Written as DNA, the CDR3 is TGTGCCAGCAGCTTAACAAGATATAATGAAAAACTGTTTTTT. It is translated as CASSLTRYNEKLFF.

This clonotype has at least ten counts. CDR3 DNA sequence: TGTGCCATCAGTGATCAGCGGGGGGTCAATGAGCAGTTCTTC. It encodes CAISDQRGVNEQFF. The J gene is TRBJ2-1, the V gene TRBV10-3; TRBD2 aligns across 9 bases. With 3 bases clipped from V and 6 bases from J, the junction kept 3 bases outside the gene matches. Germline V gene data show CDR1 as ENHRY and CDR2 as SYGVKD. The CDR3 loop spans 14 amino acids.

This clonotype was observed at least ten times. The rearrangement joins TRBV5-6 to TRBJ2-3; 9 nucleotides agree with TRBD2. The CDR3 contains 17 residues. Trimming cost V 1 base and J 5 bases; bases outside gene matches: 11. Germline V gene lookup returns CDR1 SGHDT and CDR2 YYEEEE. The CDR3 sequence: CASSLIALAGYRDTQYF. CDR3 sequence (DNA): TGTGCCAGCAGCTTGATCGCGCTAGCGGGGTATAGAGATACGCAGTATTTT.

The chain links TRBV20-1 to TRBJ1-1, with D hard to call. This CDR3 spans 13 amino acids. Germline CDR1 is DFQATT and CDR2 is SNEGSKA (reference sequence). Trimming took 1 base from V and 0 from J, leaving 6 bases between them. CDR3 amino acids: CSARVPLNTEAFF. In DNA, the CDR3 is TGCAGTGCTAGAGTGCCCCTGAACACTGAAGCTTTCTTT.

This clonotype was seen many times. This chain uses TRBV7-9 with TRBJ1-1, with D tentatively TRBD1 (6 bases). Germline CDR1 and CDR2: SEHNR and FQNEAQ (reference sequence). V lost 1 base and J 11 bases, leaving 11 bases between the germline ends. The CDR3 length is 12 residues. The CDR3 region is CASSLEPGAAFF. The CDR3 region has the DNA TGTGCCAGCAGCTTAGAGCCAGGGGCGGCTTTCTTT.

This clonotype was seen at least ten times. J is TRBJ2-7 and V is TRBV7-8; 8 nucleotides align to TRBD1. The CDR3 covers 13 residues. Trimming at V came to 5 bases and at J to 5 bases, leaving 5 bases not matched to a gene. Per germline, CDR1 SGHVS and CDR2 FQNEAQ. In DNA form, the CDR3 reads TGTGCCAGCAGCCGGACAGGGAAAGACGAGCAGTACGTC. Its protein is CASSRTGKDEQYV.

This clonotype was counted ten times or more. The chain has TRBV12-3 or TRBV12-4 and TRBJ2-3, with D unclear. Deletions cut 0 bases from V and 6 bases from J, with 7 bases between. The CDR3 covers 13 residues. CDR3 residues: CASSLALPDTQYF. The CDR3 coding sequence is TGTGCCAGCAGTTTAGCGCTCCCTGATACGCAGTATTTT.

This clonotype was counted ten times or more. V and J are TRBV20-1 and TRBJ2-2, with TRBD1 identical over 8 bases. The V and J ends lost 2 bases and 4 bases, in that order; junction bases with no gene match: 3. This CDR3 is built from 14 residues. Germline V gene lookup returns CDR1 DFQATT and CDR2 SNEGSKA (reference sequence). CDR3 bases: TGCAGTGCTAGACAGGGGGCAGCCACCGGGGAGCTGTTTTTT. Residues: CSARQGAATGELFF.

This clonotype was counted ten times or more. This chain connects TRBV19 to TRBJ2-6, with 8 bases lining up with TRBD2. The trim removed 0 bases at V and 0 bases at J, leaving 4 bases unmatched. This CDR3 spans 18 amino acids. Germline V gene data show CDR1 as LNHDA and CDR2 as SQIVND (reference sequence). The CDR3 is CASSIELADYSGANVLTF. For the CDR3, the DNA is TGTGCCAGTAGTATAGAACTAGCGGACTACTCTGGGGCCAACGTCCTGACTTTC.

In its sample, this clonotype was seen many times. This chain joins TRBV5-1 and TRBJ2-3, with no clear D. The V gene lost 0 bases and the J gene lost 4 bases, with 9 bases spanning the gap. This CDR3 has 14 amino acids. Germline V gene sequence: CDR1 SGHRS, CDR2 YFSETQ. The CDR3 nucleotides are TGCGCCAGCAGCTTGGGGCTAGGTGCAGATACGCAGTATTTT. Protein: CASSLGLGADTQYF.

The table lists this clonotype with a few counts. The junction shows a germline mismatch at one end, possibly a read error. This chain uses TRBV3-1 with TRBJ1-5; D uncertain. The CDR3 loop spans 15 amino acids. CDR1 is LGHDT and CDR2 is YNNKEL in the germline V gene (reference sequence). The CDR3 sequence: CACSQDGNSNQPQHF. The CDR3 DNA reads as TGTGCCTGCAGCCAAGACGGAAATAGCAATCAGCCCCAGCATTTT.

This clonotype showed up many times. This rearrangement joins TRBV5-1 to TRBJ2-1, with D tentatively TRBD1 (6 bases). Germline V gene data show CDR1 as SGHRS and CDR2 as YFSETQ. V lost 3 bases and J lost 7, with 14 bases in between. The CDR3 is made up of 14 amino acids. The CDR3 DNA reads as TGCGCCAGCAGCTGGCGGACAGCACCTAATGAGCAGTTCTTC. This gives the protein CASSWRTAPNEQFF.

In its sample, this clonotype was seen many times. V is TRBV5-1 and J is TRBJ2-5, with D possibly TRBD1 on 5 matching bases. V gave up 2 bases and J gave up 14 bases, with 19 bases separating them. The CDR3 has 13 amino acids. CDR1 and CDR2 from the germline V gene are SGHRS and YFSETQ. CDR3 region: CASSLSQGAVSYF. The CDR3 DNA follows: TGCGCCAGCAGCTTATCGCAGGGCGCGGTATCTTACTTC.